This TCR beta chain was sequenced for a study of response to subunit inactivated influenza vaccine. CDR3 length: 11 residues. Germline CDR1 MNHEY, CDR2 SVGAGI. The V and J ends lost 8 bases and 8 bases, in that order; junction bases with no gene match: 4. Study-wide results and caveats: Researchers suggested that each seasonal influenza vaccination recruits few new T cells.

A word on this clonotype: Its antigen is not known.

TCRdb analysed the RT-PCR reads with MiXCR anew, one entry per CDR3 protein. The data contain roughly 700,000 distinct CDR3 sequences, 11% to 15% of them singletons. Sequenced here: PBMCs from blood, sampled about 14 days before vaccination. The chain uses TRBV6-5 and TRBJ2-5, with 8 bases that match TRBD1. The TCR sequence derives from a middle-aged man who received an inactivated influenza vaccine. DNA of the CDR3: TGTGCCAGCCGCAGGGGGCCTACCCAGTACTTC. It encodes CASRRGPTQYF.